The clone carrying this T cell receptor beta chain has only one observation. The data were obtained in a study of CD8 T cells in Susac syndrome. Reverse transcription used about 0.5 to 1 ug RNA and random hexamers. The immunoSEQ assay covered 54 Vbeta and 13 Jbeta segments for CDR3. TCRdb reanalysed the immunoSEQ multiplex PCR reads using MiXCR and keeps one entry per CDR3 protein. Found here are 150,000 or so distinct CDR3 sequences, approximately 94% of them singletons; the top ten hold about 0.1%. In blood CD8+ and CD4+ T cells, TCR beta underwent sequencing. Relapsing-remitting disease, either stable or active, was present in the treatment-naive patients who were the multiple sclerosis controls. FACS enriched CD8+ TEMRA cells, while bulk CD8+ and CD4+ were negatively isolated. V was clipped by 9 bases and J by 4 bases; unmatched bases: 10. This CDR3 is 15 amino acids long. Germline CDR1 and CDR2: MNHEY and SVGAGI.

The specimen sequenced was CD4+ T cells from PBMCs. The chain uses TRBV6-5 and TRBJ1-1, with 11 bases lining up with TRBD1. The receptor's source is a human donor with multiple sclerosis. CDR3 nucleotide sequence: TGTGCCAGTCTGCCCTTCGGGACAGGGGGCACTGAAGCTTTCTTT. Translating it yields CASLPFGTGGTEAFF.